This entry is about one TCR beta chain. Its antigen remains undetermined. No per-base quality is available; no much larger clone lies one base away. What the time point label conveys for this sample: baseline before first vaccination. Vaccinee samples came from UK trials COV001 and COV002, including a single-blind randomized controlled phase 2/3 trial of AZD1222 (ChAdOx1 nCoV-19) in healthy adults. For TCRbeta chain sequencing, PBMC samples from trial participants were taken at day 0 and at day 28 after the second dose. This sample is drawn from a study of T cell responses to AZD1222 COVID-19 vaccine (dated by TCRdb to about 2021). Broadly, across the study: Because spike-specific TCR depth and breadth did not differ between the two schedules, AZD1222 recipients who got a second dose at roughly 4 weeks were pooled with those who got a second dose at roughly 12 weeks. A total of over 230 trial participants underwent TCR sequencing, of whom about 210 received two doses of AZD1222 and 26 received two doses of the MenACWY control vaccine. Trial participants were enrolled into age subgroups of 18-55, 56-69 and 70-plus years, which contained approximately 150, 28 and 58 TCR-sequenced participants, respectively.

What the work shows at the level of the full study, not this receptor alone: Because no day 14 peak-response samples were available, repertoires were characterized only after the peak T cell response. Conclusions about previously exposed vaccinees are limited because only 6 or 7 AZD1222 recipients were SARS-CoV-2 seropositive at baseline. The vaccine-associated CD4 TCRs covered the entire spike protein, and the dominant responses fell in regions 160-218 and 743-854. Spike-specific TCR breadth and depth rose significantly after two AZD1222 doses compared with day 0 and with MenACWY recipients. Reportedly, almost half of the unique spike-specific TCRs recognized epitopes lying outside the regions that are mutated in the B.1.351 and B.1.1.7 variants. The 56-69-year group was small, and its depth increase did not reach significance, likely because of low power. Participants were mostly white British, with more females than males. The authors suggested clonal diversity may have been underestimated.

The junction shows trimming of 6 bases on V and 3 bases on J, and the gene matches do not reach 8 bases of it. The CDR3 goes from the cysteine to the phenylalanine over 14 residues. CDR3 DNA only is kept here, 42 bases in frame from base 1. CDR1 LNHDA and CDR2 SQIVND were looked up in the germline V gene (reference sequence). The CDR3 regions of human TCRbeta chains were analyzed by immunosequencing. The authors' pipeline ran thus. Repertoire TCRs were matched against a reference library of SARS-CoV-2-specific TCRs generated with the MIRA antigen-specificity platform. Breadth was defined as the fraction of unique TCRs that were SARS-CoV-2-associated, and depth was defined as the fraction of total T cells that were SARS-CoV-2-associated. Each spike-specific TCR was assigned to its reactive spike region and to a CD4 or CD8 class using the MIRA data. Log10-transformed breadth and depth values were compared by one-way ANOVA with Sidak's multiple comparisons tests. TCRdb re-hosts the immuneACCESS table, in-frame sequences only. Its copies lack some clones; in the studies checked, an unresolved V gene accounts for under half of them, and the cause for the rest is not known. That table supplies the V and J calls and clone size; D and trimming were determined from the DNA. The sample table holds 110,000 to 150,000 clones, of which 80% to 90% were seen once. Of the sample, around 8% falls within the top ten clones.

Sequencing used peripheral blood, obtained on day 0 of AZD1222 vaccination. The TCR was taken from an adult in good health. Recombination linked TRBV19 to TRBJ2-7; 7 central nucleotides agree with TRBD1. The CDR3 region: CASRKTGSNYEQYF. The nucleotides read TGTGCCAGTAGAAAGACAGGGTCTAACTACGAGCAGTACTTC.